This T cell receptor beta chain was sequenced for a study of CD8 T cells in Susac syndrome (dated by TCRdb to between 2019 and 2020). At the level of the whole study: Of the Susac syndrome patients who were sequenced, about eight were in clinical remission while about six had clinically active disease. Whether CD8+ T cell activation and differentiation in Susac syndrome was antigen driven was tested using repertoire sequencing. CD8+ T cell repertoire clonality was compared between some 12 healthy donors, around 14 Susac syndrome patients and 15 multiple sclerosis patients. Susac syndrome patients were therapy-naive, on corticosteroids (some also receiving IVIg), or on IVIg alone at blood withdrawal. The investigation overall reported the following: Clonal expansion was seen in Susac syndrome CD8+ repertoires, peaking in CD8+ TEMRA cells and being greater in clinically active patients than in remitting ones. The TCR sequencing and HLA analysis was acknowledged to have included a relatively small number of individuals. Under 20 and five Susac-specific public clones were found in the total CD8+ and CD8+ TEMRA repertoires, respectively.

Peripheral blood CD8+ and CD4+ T cells from healthy donors, Susac syndrome patients and multiple sclerosis patients were profiled by high-throughput TCR beta sequencing. The Susac syndrome patients fulfilled recently defined diagnostic criteria for either definite or probable disease. CD8+ TEMRA cells were enriched by FACS, while bulk CD8+ and CD4+ T cells were purified by magnetic negative isolation. Blood was collected in EDTA tubes and processed within 24 hours, with PBMCs isolated through density gradient centrifugation. PBMCs intended for TCR sequencing were frozen in liquid nitrogen and were later thawed in a 37 degrees C water bath. The sorted or isolated CD4+, CD8+ and CD8+ TEMRA cells had a purity of 90% or higher. RNA was extracted using the RNeasy kit, and roughly 0.45 to 1 ug of the RNA was reverse transcribed with random hexamers. TCR beta CDR3 regions were amplified with the immunoSEQ multiplex PCR assay covering 54 Vbeta and 13 Jbeta segments. To correct PCR amplification bias, a synthetic template baseline was used for both primer optimization and computational correction. Under the source paper's analysis protocol: Reads were assigned to V, D and J genes according to IMGT and analyzed in immunoSEQ Analyzer, with only productive sequences retained. Clonality was calculated as one minus the Shannon entropy normalized by log2 of the number of productive unique sequences. For each patient and control, public and private clones were evaluated among the 100 most prevalent clones. Clones were defined as Susac-specific if absent from the healthy and MS cohorts, from approximately 1,100 published viral clones and from other ImmuneACCESS disease sequences. TCRdb handled the public reads itself, with Q25 trimming in fastp and clone calling in MiXCR, and kept productive beta chains. When rows share a CDR3 protein, they turn into one entry using the most common DNA and genes. The V and J calls follow TCRdb's processing rather than the paper's. The table for this sample lists 75,000 to 95,000 distinct CDR3 sequences; around 96% of them were counted only once. The ten largest make up more than 0.5% of the sample.

Points on this clonotype: What this receptor recognizes is not known. No per-base quality is available; no much larger clone lies one base away.

Trimming removed 3 bases from V and 6 bases from J; the gene matches leave 8 bases unexplained. From the cysteine through the phenylalanine, the CDR3 covers 14 amino acids. The retained sequence is limited to the CDR3, 42 bases, with the frame set at the first base. CDR1 and CDR2 were assigned from the germline V gene (reference sequence) as SGHNT and YYREEE. This clonotype was sampled from a human donor with Susac syndrome. The rearranged segments are TRBV5-4 and TRBJ1-1; 7 of the junction bases match TRBD1. The source material was CD8+ T cells from PBMCs. The DNA sequence reads TGTGCCAGCAGCTCGGCCTATGACAGGGCTGAAGCTTTCTTT. It translates as CASSSAYDRAEAFF. The reference TRBV5-4 and TRBJ1-1 proteins fill in what lies around the CDR3, so the full variable domain reads ETGVTQSPTHLIKTRGQQVTLRCSSQSGHNTVSWYQQALGQGPQFIFQYYREEENGRGNFPPRFSGLQFPNYSSELNVNALELDDSALYLCASSSAYDRAEAFFGQGTRLTVV.